This T cell receptor (beta chain) was sequenced for a study of patients and donors after allogeneic stem cell transplantation. MiXCR, applied by TCRdb to the RT-PCR reads, yields one record per CDR3 protein. Among approximately 200,000 distinct CDR3 sequences listed, 38% were seen once. The sample holds a few counts of this clonotype. Sequenced: blood, either unsorted or a sorted T cell fraction (not recorded which). The clonotype originates from a human donor who was either an allogeneic HSCT recipient or a stem cell or donor lymphocyte infusion donor (not recorded which). It is not recorded whose cells these are; they may come from a transplant donor.

CDR3 in DNA: TGTGCCAGCAGCTTGGTCGGGACGGACGCTTATGGCTACACCTTC. This sequence encodes CASSLVGTDAYGYTF. V usage is TRBV5-5 and J usage is TRBJ1-2, with a possible D match to TRBD1 (5 bases). The V gene lost 0 bases and the J gene lost 5 bases, with 14 bases spanning the gap. The V gene's germline CDR1 is SGHKS and CDR2 YYEKEE (reference sequence). CDR3 length equals 15 residues.